Listed below are T cell receptor beta chains from one sample, sequenced in a study of technical replicates of blood from a handful of donors. Data came from immunoSEQ multiplex PCR; TCRdb stores just in-frame clones and leaves some out. The data show about 97,000 clones, about 95% seen once. Sequencing used T cells isolated from PBMCs. The origin of the receptors is a human donor in good health. Both conserved end residues are part of each CDR3.

CDR3 protein: CSVEAWTDSPVFGYTF
J gene: TRBJ1-2
V gene: TRBV29-1

CDR3 protein: CASSGLGVDSEQFF
J gene: TRBJ2-1
V gene: TRBV6-5

CDR3 protein: CASSATLQGYGYTF
J gene: TRBJ1-2
V gene: TRBV9

CDR3 protein: CASSLVSEQFF
J gene: TRBJ2-1
V gene: TRBV7-9

CDR3 protein: CASSLGAGTTNEKLFF
J gene: TRBJ1-4
V gene: TRBV5-1

CDR3 protein: CAIRGLAENTGELFF
J gene: TRBJ2-2
V gene: TRBV10-3

CDR3 protein: CASSPSGRSGETQYF
J gene: TRBJ2-5
V gene: TRBV5-6

CDR3 protein: CASASLLNTEAFF
J gene: TRBJ1-1
V gene: TRBV14

CDR3 protein: CASSLGSLNEQFF
J gene: TRBJ2-1
V gene: TRBV27

CDR3 protein: CASSSGHQPLF
J gene: TRBJ1-4
V gene: TRBV7-9

CDR3 protein: CASSDRTSGRLEQFF
J gene: TRBJ2-1
V gene: TRBV6-4

CDR3 protein: CASSEWRYEQYF
J gene: TRBJ2-7
V gene: TRBV28

CDR3 protein: CASSYSQTGIMQYF
J gene: TRBJ2-7
V gene: TRBV6-5

CDR3 protein: CASSLNPYEQYF
J gene: TRBJ2-7
V gene: TRBV5-1

CDR3 protein: CASSFTSGSFDEQFF
J gene: TRBJ2-1
V gene: TRBV5-4

CDR3 protein: CASSRPGLAGVRETQYF
J gene: TRBJ2-5
V gene: TRBV4-2

CDR3 protein: CASSEQGRNEKLFF
J gene: TRBJ1-4
V gene: TRBV19

CDR3 protein: CASSLDVPGQTGYTF
J gene: TRBJ1-2
V gene: TRBV5-6

CDR3 protein: CASSLYNRVQENTEAFF
J gene: TRBJ1-1
V gene: TRBV7-3

CDR3 protein: CASIQGARGYTF
J gene: TRBJ1-2
V gene: TRBV6-6

CDR3 protein: CASSLEGAGELFF
J gene: TRBJ2-2
V gene: TRBV27

CDR3 protein: CASSLGLAGGTGELFF
J gene: TRBJ2-2
V gene: TRBV6-5

CDR3 protein: CASSLRGLGTNEKLFF
J gene: TRBJ1-4
V gene: TRBV27

CDR3 protein: CASSKGGGPIGNQPQHF
J gene: TRBJ1-5
V gene: TRBV21-1

CDR3 protein: CASSFDTVTQYF
J gene: TRBJ2-3
V gene: TRBV5-1

CDR3 protein: CASSSGTSGGEQFF
J gene: TRBJ2-1
V gene: TRBV7-3

CDR3 protein: CASSGGGPQYF
J gene: TRBJ2-3
V gene: TRBV6-5

CDR3 protein: CASADSPPYEQYF
J gene: TRBJ2-7
V gene: TRBV5-1

CDR3 protein: CASSLLQGIAQYF
J gene: TRBJ2-7
V gene: TRBV27

CDR3 protein: CASSRDSLNYEQYF
J gene: TRBJ2-7
V gene: TRBV5-1

CDR3 protein: CSAAAPGEQFF
J gene: TRBJ2-1
V gene: TRBV20-1

CDR3 protein: CASTGQGTVVYGYTF
J gene: TRBJ1-2
V gene: TRBV6-6

CDR3 protein: CASSGALTYEQYF
J gene: TRBJ2-7
V gene: TRBV5-1

CDR3 protein: CASSYRLVSDTQYF
J gene: TRBJ2-3
V gene: TRBV6-5

CDR3 protein: CASSYGQLNTEAFF
J gene: TRBJ1-1
V gene: TRBV6-5

CDR3 protein: CASSLGPGYTYEQYF
J gene: TRBJ2-7
V gene: TRBV7-2

CDR3 protein: CASSFSSSYEQYF
J gene: TRBJ2-7
V gene: TRBV7-2

CDR3 protein: CASSLSGGYLYTF
J gene: TRBJ1-2
V gene: TRBV27

CDR3 protein: CASTKYRDTEAFF
J gene: TRBJ1-1
V gene: TRBV2

CDR3 protein: CASSGWSRGINQPQHF
J gene: TRBJ1-5
V gene: TRBV6-1

CDR3 protein: CASSLVSGPQHF
J gene: TRBJ1-5
V gene: TRBV5-8

CDR3 protein: CASSLGDKGEDTQYF
J gene: TRBJ2-3
V gene: TRBV5-4

CDR3 protein: CASSVDLALSEQYF
J gene: TRBJ2-7
V gene: TRBV9